This entry lists 13 T cell receptor beta chains sequenced from one sample in a study of CD8+ T cells in alopecia areata. Documented treatment: oral pan-JAK inhibitor, 5-10 mg twice daily. Once RNA had been extracted, it was reverse transcribed into cDNA to act as the sequencing template. Method: immunoSEQ multiplex PCR; TCRdb's copy keeps in-frame clones and lacks some. The sample has about 190,000 clones; about three fifths are singletons. The source material was CD4+ T cells sorted from blood, sampled at week 4, from a patient treated with tofacitinib. Receptor source: a human donor with alopecia areata.

V and J are TRBV30 and TRBJ1-5; possible D gene TRBD1, 6 bases. The germline V gene has CDR1 GTSNPN and CDR2 SVGIG (reference sequence). The CDR3 is 13 amino acids. Trimming took 1 base from V and 6 from J, leaving 10 bases between them. Here the CDR3 DNA reads TGTGCCTGGAGTGAACAGGGAGGTCAGCCCCAGCATTTT. Translated, it gives CAWSEQGGQPQHF.

This clone has more than one count but fewer than ten. The chain links TRBV6-6 to TRBJ2-6, with D hard to call. This CDR3 is 14 amino acids long. CDR1 and CDR2 (germline): MNHNY, SVGAGI (reference sequence). Trimming stripped 8 bases from V and 4 bases from J, with 12 bases between. The CDR3 protein is CASVAPAGANVLTF. The CDR3 region has the DNA TGTGCCAGCGTCGCACCGGCCGGGGCCAACGTCCTGACTTTC.

This clone was detected only once. The J gene is TRBJ2-7, the V gene TRBV29-1; 8 bases are shared with TRBD2. The CDR3 is made up of 15 amino acids. Germline-derived CDR1 and CDR2 are SQVTM and ANQGSEA. V gave up 4 bases and J gave up 0 bases; unmatched junction bases: 8. The CDR3 bases are TGCAGCGTTGGTGGTAGCGGGACAAACTCCTACGAGCAGTACTTC. Translating gives CSVGGSGTNSYEQYF.

V usage is TRBV28 and J usage is TRBJ2-7; 9 nucleotides line up with TRBD2. Unmatched junction bases numbered 10, after V lost 2 bases and J lost 11 bases. The germline V gene encodes CDR1 MDHEN and CDR2 SYDVKM. This CDR3 is built from 14 residues. This CDR3 is CASSLAGLAFSEYF. In nucleotides, the CDR3 is TGTGCCAGCAGTTTAGCGGGACTAGCTTTCTCAGAGTACTTC.

The gene calls are TRBV9 and TRBJ1-2, with 7 bases aligning to TRBD1. Germline loops: CDR1 SGDLS, CDR2 YYNGEE. This CDR3 is 13 amino acids long. The V gene end was trimmed by 2 bases and the J gene end by 3 bases; junction bases not matched to a gene: 1. CDR3 sequence (DNA): TGTGCCAGCAGCGTCGGGACAGACTATGGCTACACCTTC. It specifies CASSVGTDYGYTF.

The chain recombines TRBV29-1 with TRBJ2-5; no definite D call. Trimming removed 4 bases from V and 5 bases from J, with 8 bases in between. The CDR3 extends over 11 amino acids. Germline CDR1 is SQVTM and CDR2 is ANQGSEA. In DNA form, the CDR3 reads TGCAGCGTTGTTCTTATGGAGACCCAGTACTTC. Translating gives CSVVLMETQYF. Full variable domain (rest looked up from reference TRBV29-1 and TRBJ2-5): SAVISQKPSRDICQRGTSLTIQCQVDSQVTMMFWYRQQPGQSLTLIATANQGSEATYESGFVIDKFPISRPNLTFSTLTVSNMSPEDSSIYLCSVVLMETQYFGPGTRLLVL.

This chain connects TRBV2 to TRBJ1-5; D is unresolved. Between the trimmed V and J ends, which lost 3 bases and 4 bases, there was a span of 10 bases. Germline assignment: CDR1 SNHLY and CDR2 FYNNEI. This CDR3 spans 14 amino acids. The CDR3 DNA is TGTGCCAGCAGTGAGGCCCTAAGAAATCAGCCCCAGCATTTT. This translates into CASSEALRNQPQHF.

The chain is built from TRBV29-1 and TRBJ1-1, with no clear D. This CDR3 has 11 residues. Trimming stripped 2 bases from V and 11 bases from J, with 12 bases between. Germline V gene sequence: CDR1 SQVTM, CDR2 ANQGSEA. Here the CDR3 DNA reads TGCAGCGTTGAACGTGGTGGGAGGGCTTTCTTT. Translating gives CSVERGGRAFF.

V usage is TRBV29-1 and J usage is TRBJ2-3; 9 nucleotides line up with TRBD1. Looked up from germline, CDR1 is SQVTM and CDR2 is ANQGSEA. With V trimmed by 6 bases and J by 0 bases, 7 bases remained unmatched. The CDR3 spans 15 residues. CDR3 sequence: CSVITGTGSTDTQYF. The CDR3 DNA reads TGCAGCGTGATAACCGGGACAGGGAGCACAGATACGCAGTATTTT.

The table lists this clone with a few counts. V and J are TRBV5-1 and TRBJ2-7; perhaps TRBD2 as D (5 bases). Per germline, CDR1 SGHRS and CDR2 YFSETQ. The CDR3 totals 14 residues. Trimming left V 1 base short and J 1 base short, with 9 bases between. CDR3 DNA: TGCGCCAGCAGCTTGAGTCCGGGATCCTACGAGCAGTACTTC. Translating it yields CASSLSPGSYEQYF.

The chain has TRBV13 and TRBJ1-3; D ambiguous. Trimming took off 5 bases at V and 2 bases at J, with 7 bases between the two ends. The CDR3 totals 13 residues. Germline CDR1 and CDR2: PRHDT and FYEKMQ (reference sequence). CDR3 residues: CASSREAGNTIYF. The CDR3, as DNA: TGTGCCAGCAGCCGTGAAGCTGGAAACACCATATATTTT.

The V gene is TRBV29-1, the J gene TRBJ2-3; TRBD2 matches 10 bases. There are 14 residues in the CDR3. Germline-derived CDR1 and CDR2 are SQVTM and ANQGSEA. V shed 6 bases and J 1 base; nucleotides not matched to a gene: 4. The CDR3 reads CSVAGTSGTDTQYF. In DNA, the CDR3 is TGCAGCGTAGCCGGGACTAGCGGCACAGATACGCAGTATTTT.

The V gene is TRBV28, the J gene TRBJ2-6, with 10 bases fitting TRBD1. The germline gives CDR1 MDHEN, CDR2 SYDVKM. CDR3 length equals 18 residues. V gave up 7 bases and J gave up 1 base; unmatched junction bases: 10. CDR3 DNA sequence: TGTGCCAGCAACTCGCCGGGACAGGGGTTTTCTGGGGCCAACGTCCTGACTTTC. It codes for CASNSPGQGFSGANVLTF. The entire variable domain, with the rest obtained from reference TRBV28 and TRBJ2-6, is as follows: DVKVTQSSRYLVKRTGEKVFLECVQDMDHENMFWYRQDPGLGLRLIYFSYDVKMKEKGDIPEGYSVSREKKERFSLILESASTNQTSMYLCASNSPGQGFSGANVLTFGAGSRLTVL.